The 5 T cell receptor beta chains listed next were all sequenced from one sample in a study of blood T cell repertoires in COVID-19. Here immunoSEQ multiplex PCR was the method, and the copy in TCRdb shows in-frame clones only, minus some. This sample carries some 260,000 clones, around 89% of them seen once, and the ten largest clones take just under 6.5%. Specimen: peripheral blood. The receptors stem from a woman aged 30 to 39 with COVID-19, enrolled during active disease.

V is TRBV7-9 and J is TRBJ1-2; D is ambiguous. The ends were cut back, 6 bases at V and 2 bases at J, with 7 bases in the middle. This CDR3 is 12 amino acids long. Germline lookup yields CDR1 SEHNR and CDR2 FQNEAQ (reference sequence). In nucleotides, the CDR3 is TGTGCCAGCAGTCTAGACAACTATGGCTACACCTTC. This codes for CASSLDNYGYTF. The variable domain in full, completed from reference TRBV7-9 and TRBJ1-2, reads DTGVSQNPRHKITKRGQNVTFRCDPISEHNRLYWYRQTLGQGPEFLTYFQNEAQLEKSRLLSDRFSAERPKGSFSTLEIQRTEQGDSAMYLCASSLDNYGYTFGSGTRLTVV.

This rearrangement joins TRBV14 to TRBJ2-7; D remains ambiguous. Germline CDR1 is SGHDN and CDR2 is FVKESK. There are 13 residues in the CDR3. V dropped 5 bases and J dropped 0 bases, with 8 bases sitting between them. In DNA, the CDR3 is TGTGCCAGCAGCGAGCAGGTCTCCTACGAGCAGTACTTC. Its protein product is CASSEQVSYEQYF.

This chain uses TRBV15 with TRBJ2-7, with D uncertain. Trimming took off 0 bases at V and 5 bases at J, with 8 bases between the two ends. Germline V gene sequence: CDR1 LNHNV, CDR2 YYDKDF (reference sequence). The CDR3 is 13 amino acids. The CDR3 spells CATSREGRNEQYV. The DNA for the CDR3 is TGTGCCACCAGCAGAGAAGGCAGGAACGAGCAGTACGTC.

This clone was counted a single time. The rearrangement uses TRBV12-3 or TRBV12-4 and TRBJ2-3, with D possibly being TRBD1 (5 bases). The CDR3 contains 11 residues. This chain's CDR3 is CVQAPSYTQYF. The CDR3 DNA reads as TGTGTACAGGCCCCCTCCTATACGCAGTATTTT.

Comments on this clone: Compared with germline, one end of the junction differs, possibly owing to a read error. This sequence joins TRBV3-1 (or the pseudogene TRBV3-2) and TRBJ2-1; possible D gene TRBD2, 6 bases. This CDR3 has 11 amino acids. Germline V gene lookup returns CDR1 LGHDT and CDR2 YNNKEL (reference sequence). The CDR3 region has the DNA TGCTGGCAGGGAGGTAGCGATGAGCAGTTCTTC. Its protein is CWQGGSDEQFF.